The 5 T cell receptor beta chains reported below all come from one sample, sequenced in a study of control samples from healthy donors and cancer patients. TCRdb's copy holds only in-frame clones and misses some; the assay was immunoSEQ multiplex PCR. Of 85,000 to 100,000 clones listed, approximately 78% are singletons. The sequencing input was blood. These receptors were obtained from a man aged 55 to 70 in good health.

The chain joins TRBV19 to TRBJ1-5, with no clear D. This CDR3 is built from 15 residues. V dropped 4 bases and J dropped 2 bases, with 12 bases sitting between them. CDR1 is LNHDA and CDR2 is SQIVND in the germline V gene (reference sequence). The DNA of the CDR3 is TGTGCCAGTAGTACACTTGAGTACGGCAATCAGCCCCAGCATTTT. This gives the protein CASSTLEYGNQPQHF.

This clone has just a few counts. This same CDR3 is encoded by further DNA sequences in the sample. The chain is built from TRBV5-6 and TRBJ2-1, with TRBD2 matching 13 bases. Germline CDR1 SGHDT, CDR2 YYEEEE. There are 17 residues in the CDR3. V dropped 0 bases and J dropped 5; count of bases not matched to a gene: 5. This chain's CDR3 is CASSLGTSGSRDNEQFF. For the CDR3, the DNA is TGTGCCAGCAGCTTGGGGACTAGCGGGAGTCGAGACAATGAGCAGTTCTTC.

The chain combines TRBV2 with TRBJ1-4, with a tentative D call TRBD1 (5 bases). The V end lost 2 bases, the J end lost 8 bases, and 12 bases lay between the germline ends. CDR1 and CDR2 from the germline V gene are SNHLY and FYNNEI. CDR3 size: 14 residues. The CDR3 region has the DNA TGTGCCAGCAGTGAATGGCAGGGAAGGGAAAAACTGTTTTTT. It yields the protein CASSEWQGREKLFF.

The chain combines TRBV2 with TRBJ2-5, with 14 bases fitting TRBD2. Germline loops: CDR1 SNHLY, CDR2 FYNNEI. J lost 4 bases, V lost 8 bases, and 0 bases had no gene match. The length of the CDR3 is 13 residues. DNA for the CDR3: TGTGCCAGCGGGACTAGCGGGGGAGAGACCCAGTACTTC. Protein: CASGTSGGETQYF. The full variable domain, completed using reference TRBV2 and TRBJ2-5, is EPEVTQTPSHQVTQMGQEVILRCVPISNHLYFYWYRQILGQKVEFLVSFYNNEISEKSEIFDDQFSVERPDGSNFTLKIRSTKLEDSAMYFCASGTSGGETQYFGPGTRLLVL.

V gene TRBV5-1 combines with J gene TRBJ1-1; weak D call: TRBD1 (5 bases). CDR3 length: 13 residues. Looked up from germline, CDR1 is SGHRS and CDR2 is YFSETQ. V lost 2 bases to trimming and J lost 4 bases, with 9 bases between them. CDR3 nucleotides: TGCGCCAGCAGCTTCGCCGGGGCCACTGAAGCTTTCTTT. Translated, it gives CASSFAGATEAFF.